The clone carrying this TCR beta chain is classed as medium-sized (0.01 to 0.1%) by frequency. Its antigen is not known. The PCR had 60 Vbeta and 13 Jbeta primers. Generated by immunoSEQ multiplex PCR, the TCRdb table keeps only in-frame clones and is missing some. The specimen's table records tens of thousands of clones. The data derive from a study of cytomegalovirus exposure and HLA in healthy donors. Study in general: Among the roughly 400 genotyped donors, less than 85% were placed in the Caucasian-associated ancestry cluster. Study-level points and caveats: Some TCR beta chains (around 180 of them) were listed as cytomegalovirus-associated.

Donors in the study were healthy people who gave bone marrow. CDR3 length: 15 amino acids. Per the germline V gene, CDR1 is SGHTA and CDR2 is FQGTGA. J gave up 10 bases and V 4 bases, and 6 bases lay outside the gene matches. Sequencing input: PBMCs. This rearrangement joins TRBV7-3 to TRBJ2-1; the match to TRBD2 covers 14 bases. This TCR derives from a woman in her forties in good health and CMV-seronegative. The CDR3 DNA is TGTGCCAGCAGCTCGACTAGCGGGAGGGCTGGGGAGCAGTTCTTC. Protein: CASSSTSGRAGEQFF. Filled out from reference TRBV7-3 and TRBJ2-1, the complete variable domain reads GAGVSQTPSNKVTEKGKYVELRCDPISGHTALYWYRQSLGQGPEFLIYFQGTGAADDSGLPNDRFFAVRPEGSVSTLKIQRTERGDSAVYLCASSSTSGRAGEQFFGPGTRLTVL.